These 5 T cell receptor beta chains originate from one sample sequenced in a study of identical twins. TCRdb recomputed calls from the 5' RACE reads with MiXCR, one row per CDR3 protein. The table includes more than 1.5 million distinct CDR3 sequences, roughly a third detected once. The sequencing sample was made of cord blood. The receptors derive from a newborn girl in good health.

V gene TRBV7-2 combines with J gene TRBJ1-1; maybe TRBD1 (6 bases). In germline, CDR1 is SGHTA, CDR2 FQGNSA. The germline V and J ends were trimmed by 2 bases and 8 bases, with 18 bases remaining between them. This CDR3 is built from 15 residues. The CDR3 protein is CASSLYVVGTLEAFF. The CDR3 nucleotides are TGTGCCAGCAGCTTATATGTTGTAGGGACACTCGAAGCTTTCTTT.

The chain joins TRBV20-1 to TRBJ2-1, with TRBD2 matching 10 bases. Trimming cost V 5 bases and J 6 bases; bases outside gene matches: 4. CDR3 size: 13 residues. Germline lookup yields CDR1 DFQATT and CDR2 SNEGSKA (reference sequence). CDR3 coding DNA: TGCAGTGCTCCTCTAGCGGGAGCCAATGAGCAGTTCTTC. Its protein product is CSAPLAGANEQFF.

In DNA form, the CDR3 reads TGTGCCAGCAGGACGGGGGGCGCGACAGATACGCAGTATTTT. Translation: CASRTGGATDTQYF. The genes are TRBV28 and TRBJ2-3; maybe TRBD2 (7 bases). Trimming removed 6 bases at V and 3 bases at J, with 13 bases between. The CDR3 runs to 14 residues. Germline CDR1 reads MDHEN; CDR2 reads SYDVKM. Full variable domain (missing parts from reference TRBV28 and TRBJ2-3): DVKVTQSSRYLVKRTGEKVFLECVQDMDHENMFWYRQDPGLGLRLIYFSYDVKMKEKGDIPEGYSVSREKKERFSLILESASTNQTSMYLCASRTGGATDTQYFGPGTRLTVL.

This clonotype occurred a few times. The V gene is TRBV4-1, the J gene TRBJ2-5, with 12 bases aligning to TRBD2. CDR1 is MGHRA, CDR2 YSYEKL, per germline. CDR3 length: 15 residues. V was pared by 4 bases and J by 5 bases, with 5 bases of the junction left unmatched. The CDR3 coding sequence is TGCGCCAGCAGCCGACTAGCGGGAGTGGGGGAGACCCAGTACTTC. This gives the protein CASSRLAGVGETQYF.

As for this clonotype: The junction departs from the called germline gene at one end, perhaps through a read error. The rearrangement links TRBV27 to TRBJ2-7; 10 bases agree with TRBD2. The CDR3 is 16 amino acids. Germline lookup yields CDR1 MNHEY and CDR2 SMNVEV (reference sequence). The CDR3 DNA sequence: TGTGCCACCAGTCTAGCGGGGGAGGGAAGTCTCAATGAGCAGTACTTC. Amino acid sequence: CATSLAGEGSLNEQYF.